The 26 T cell receptor beta chains below all came from one sample that was sequenced in a study of T cells in Graves' hyperthyroidism and ophthalmopathy (dated by TCRdb to about 2019). Libraries were prepared through multiplex PCR. TCRdb lists the instrument as Illumina HiSeq 2000. Amplification of TCR beta CDR3 regions was carried out from RNA transcripts. The TCR CDR3 was subjected to a first round of RT-PCR using the HTBI primer set and the Qiagen OneStep RT-PCR kit. TCRdb passed the public sequencing reads through fastp at Q25 and MiXCR, retaining productive beta sequences. Entries are consolidated by CDR3 protein sequence, retaining the most common genes and DNA. Counted in this sample were around 700,000 distinct CDR3 sequences; 30% to 40% of them appeared once. Around 30% of the sample belongs to the ten largest clones. The sequencing sample was made of blood. The receptors come from a woman between 35 and 50 years old with Graves' hyperthyroidism.

The chain recombines TRBV20-1 with TRBJ2-5; D not resolved. The V and J ends lost 0 bases and 9 bases respectively, with 20 bases between them. From germline, CDR1 is DFQATT and CDR2 SNEGSKA (reference sequence). The CDR3 loop spans 15 amino acids. The chain's CDR3 is CSARDKDRRNQPQYF. The CDR3 DNA reads as TGCAGTGCTAGAGATAAGGACCGTCGGAATCAGCCCCAGTACTTC.

To note about this clonotype: A much larger clone differs from this one at a single base, so this may be a read error. The chain recombines TRBV15 with TRBJ1-2, with D maybe TRBD1 (5 bases). The CDR3 consists of 16 residues. Germline assignment: CDR1 LNHNV and CDR2 YYDKDF (reference sequence). CDR3 sequence (DNA): TGTGCCACCAGCAGAGATCCGCCAGGGTTGATCCATGGCCACACCTTC. It is translated as CATSRDPPGLIHGHTF.

This clonotype was picked up many times. The chain recombines TRBV29-1 with TRBJ1-4; D is uncertain. In germline, CDR1 is SQVTM, CDR2 ANQGSEA. The length of the CDR3 is 14 residues. Between the trimmed V and J ends, which lost 3 bases and 5 bases, there was a span of 13 bases. The DNA for the CDR3 is TGCAGCGTTGAGGTGGCAGATGACAATGAAAAACTGTTTTTT. This sequence encodes CSVEVADDNEKLFF.

This clonotype has just a few counts. Relative to the germline gene, one junction end is altered; a read error may explain this. The chain combines TRBV10-3 with TRBJ2-2; 11 nucleotides match TRBD2. Germline V lookup: CDR1 ENHRY, CDR2 SYGVKD. The CDR3 runs to 16 residues. The CDR3 bases are TGTGCCAGCAGTCAACTAGCGGGAGCCCAGACCGGGGAGCTGTTTTTT. This translates into CASSQLAGAQTGELFF.

This CDR3 is CATSRDQVLGDIQYF. The CDR3 coding sequence is TGTGCCACCAGCAGAGATCAGGTCCTGGGGGACATTCAGTACTTC. J is TRBJ2-7 and V is TRBV15; D tentatively reads TRBD1 or TRBD2 (5 bases each). Judging by the DNA end, TRBJ2-4 fits better; the J call may be wrong. CDR3 size: 15 residues. The germline V gene encodes CDR1 LNHNV and CDR2 YYDKDF (reference sequence).

In this sample, this clonotype turned up a few times. V and J are TRBV5-1 and TRBJ1-4; D possibly corresponds to TRBD1 (5 bases). Trimming left V 5 bases short and J 6 bases short, with 8 bases between. The germline V gene encodes CDR1 SGHRS and CDR2 YFSETQ. The CDR3 spans 12 residues. The DNA for the CDR3 is TGCGCCAGCAGAGACAGTTATGAAAAACTGTTTTTT. Translated, it gives CASRDSYEKLFF.

This clonotype was picked up a small number of times. One end of the junction fails to match germline, which may point to a read error. J is TRBJ2-2 and V is TRBV7-7; D unclear. Germline CDR1 and CDR2: SSHAT and FNYEAQ (reference sequence). The CDR3 has 16 residues. CDR3 in amino acids: CASSHTDFPNTGELFF. DNA of the CDR3: TGTGCTAGCAGCCACACAGATTTTCCGAACACCGGGGAGCTGTTTTTT. The full variable domain, its missing parts supplied by reference TRBV7-7 and TRBJ2-2, is GAGVSQSPRYKVTKRGQDVTLRCDPISSHATLYWYQQALGQGPEFLTYFNYEAQPDKSGLPSDRFSAERPEGSISTLTIQRTEQRDSAMYRCASSHTDFPNTGELFFGEGSRLTVL.

The CDR3 bases are TGTGCCAGCAGTGTTCTGGGACAGGGTCACCGCAATCAGCCCCAGCATTTT. It is translated as CASSVLGQGHRNQPQHF. The J gene is TRBJ1-5, the V gene TRBV12-3 or TRBV12-4; 9 nucleotides align to TRBD1. Unmatched junction bases numbered 10, after V lost 5 bases and J lost 2 bases. The CDR3 has 17 amino acids.

This clonotype came up many times. The chain uses TRBV29-1 and TRBJ2-7; TRBD1 agrees at 7 bases. Germline assignment: CDR1 SQVTM and CDR2 ANQGSEA. CDR3 size: 14 residues. Germline trimming cut 7 bases from V and 2 bases from J; bases unmatched to any gene: 11. In DNA form, the CDR3 reads TGCAGCGCCCACCTGACAGGGCCACCCTACGAGCAGTACTTC. It codes for CSAHLTGPPYEQYF.

This clonotype was recorded many times. The CDR3 DNA reads as TGCAGTGCTATGAATCCCAGGGGTGGGGAGACCCAGTACTTC. It specifies CSAMNPRGGETQYF. The chain has TRBV20-1 and TRBJ2-5, with D perhaps matching TRBD1 (6 bases). The CDR3 is 14 residues long. V was clipped by 4 bases and J by 5 bases, with 17 bases between them. CDR1 is DFQATT and CDR2 is SNEGSKA in the germline V gene (reference sequence).

The chain couples TRBV4-1 to TRBJ2-3; no clear D. V dropped 2 bases and J dropped 3 bases, with 9 bases sitting between them. CDR1 is MGHRA, CDR2 YSYEKL, per germline. This CDR3 comprises 14 residues. The DNA of the CDR3 is TGCGCCAGCAGCCAAACTGCGAATACAGATACGCAGTATTTT. This sequence encodes CASSQTANTDTQYF.

Worth noting for this clonotype: A much larger clone differs by one base, so this may be a read error. The V gene is TRBV7-9, the J gene TRBJ2-7, with a possible D match to TRBD1 (6 bases). The CDR3 consists of 13 residues. The germline gives CDR1 SEHNR, CDR2 FQNEAQ (reference sequence). As DNA, the CDR3 is TGTGCCAGCAGCAGGACAGACCCCTACAAGCAGTACTTC. This codes for CASSRTDPYKQYF.

J is TRBJ1-6 and V is TRBV25-1, with D maybe TRBD1 (6 bases). The V gene lost 7 bases and the J gene lost 0 bases, with 10 bases spanning the gap. The CDR3 totals 15 residues. Per germline, CDR1 MGHDK and CDR2 SYGVNS. The CDR3 loop reads CASTPGDSYNSPLHF. The CDR3 bases are TGTGCCAGCACCCCAGGGGACTCCTATAATTCACCCCTCCACTTT.

As regards this clonotype: One base away lies a much larger clone, so this may be a sequencing read error. The chain has TRBV10-3 and TRBJ1-2; TRBD1 matches at 8 bases. The germline CDR1 and CDR2 sequences are ENHRY and SYGVKD. The CDR3 runs 13 residues. V shed 5 bases, J shed 6 bases, and the junction held 5 bases outside the gene matches. The CDR3 DNA sequence: TGTGCCATCAGTCAACAGGGGGGGAATGGCTACACCTTC. Its protein product is CAISQQGGNGYTF.

This chain connects TRBV7-9 to TRBJ1-4, with a weak D call TRBD1 (5 bases). Deletions cut 4 bases from V and 0 bases from J, with 18 bases between. In germline, CDR1 is SEHNR, CDR2 FQNEAQ (reference sequence). This CDR3 has 18 residues. DNA of the CDR3: TGTGCCAGCAGCTACTCGGGACGGAGTTATGCAACTAATGAAAAACTGTTTTTT. Its protein product is CASSYSGRSYATNEKLFF.

The genes are TRBV2 and TRBJ1-5; 8 nucleotides line up with TRBD1. The CDR3 runs 14 residues. CDR1 and CDR2 (germline): SNHLY, FYNNEI. V shed 6 bases, J shed 7 bases, and the junction held 8 bases outside the gene matches. Here the CDR3 DNA reads TGTGCCAGCAGCTACGGACAGGGTAAACAGCCCCAGCATTTT. It yields the protein CASSYGQGKQPQHF.

This clonotype has just a few counts. The rearrangement uses TRBV2 and TRBJ2-7; D is uncertain. The germline CDR1 and CDR2 sequences are SNHLY and FYNNEI. The CDR3 sequence is 12 residues long. Trimming cost V 6 bases and J 10 bases, with 16 bases left between them. The CDR3 loop reads CASRGTLGIQYF. CDR3 nucleotide sequence: TGTGCCAGCAGGGGAACACTGGGGATTCAGTACTTC.

V gene TRBV7-9 combines with J gene TRBJ2-3; the match to TRBD2 covers 8 bases. This CDR3 comprises 15 residues. Looked up from germline, CDR1 is SEHNR and CDR2 is FQNEAQ (reference sequence). With 3 bases clipped from V and 0 bases from J, the junction kept 2 bases outside the gene matches. The CDR3 sequence: CASSFGGDSTDTQYF. CDR3 sequence (DNA): TGTGCCAGCAGCTTCGGGGGGGACAGCACAGATACGCAGTATTTT.

V and J are TRBV4-3 and TRBJ2-7; D ambiguous. In germline, CDR1 is LGHNA, CDR2 YSLEER. The CDR3 totals 15 residues. V was shortened by 0 bases and J by 3 bases, with 12 bases between the two germline ends. The CDR3 sequence is CASSQEGNTDYEQYF. The CDR3 nucleotides read TGCGCCAGCAGCCAAGAAGGCAATACAGACTACGAGCAGTACTTC.

There are many counts of this clonotype. The rearrangement links TRBV5-5 to TRBJ2-7; D could derive from TRBD1 or TRBD2 (5 bases each). V shed 6 bases and J shed 7 bases, with 17 bases lying between them. Germline lookup yields CDR1 SGHKS and CDR2 YYEKEE (reference sequence). The length of the CDR3 is 13 residues. The CDR3 loop is CASTGDVIREQYF. In nucleotides, the CDR3 is TGTGCCAGCACCGGGGACGTAATCAGGGAGCAGTACTTC.

Ten or more counts support this clonotype. The V call is TRBV7-9, the J call TRBJ2-7; D uncertain. From germline, CDR1 is SEHNR and CDR2 FQNEAQ (reference sequence). The V gene lost 4 bases and the J gene lost 0 bases, with 4 bases spanning the gap. This CDR3 comprises 12 residues. CDR3 residues: CASSSLSYEQYF. The DNA for the CDR3 is TGTGCCAGCAGCTCCCTCTCCTACGAGCAGTACTTC.

In its sample, this clonotype was seen a few times. The chain joins TRBV4-1 to TRBJ1-5; unclear D gene. This CDR3 is 13 amino acids long. CDR1 is MGHRA, CDR2 YSYEKL, per germline. The V end lost 4 bases, the J end lost 7 bases, and 11 bases lay between the germline ends. The CDR3 nucleotides read TGCGCCAGCAGCCCCGTGAAGGCCCAGCCCCAGCATTTT. It specifies CASSPVKAQPQHF.

The sample holds a few counts of this clonotype. The CDR3: CASSRGPDIAGGTEAFF. The CDR3 DNA reads TGTGCCAGCAGCCGTGGCCCGGACATCGCGGGAGGCACTGAAGCTTTCTTT. The V and J genes are TRBV2 and TRBJ1-1, with D possibly being TRBD1 (5 bases). There are 17 residues in the CDR3. The V gene lost 6 bases and the J gene lost 4 bases, with 24 bases spanning the gap. Germline CDR1 SNHLY, CDR2 FYNNEI.

This clonotype showed up just a few times. CDR3 coding DNA: TGTGCCAGCAGCTCCACGGGGGGGGCCACCGGGGAGCTGTTTTTT. It is translated as CASSSTGGATGELFF. The chain employs TRBV7-2 and TRBJ2-2; 8 nucleotides agree with TRBD2. Losses at the gene ends were 4 bases for V and 4 bases for J; bases not matched to a gene: 5. CDR3 length: 15 amino acids. CDR1 SGHTA and CDR2 FQGNSA come from the germline V gene.

V usage is TRBV6-1 and J usage is TRBJ1-1; 7 bases are a match to TRBD1. The CDR3 is 14 amino acids. CDR1 is MNHNS and CDR2 is SASEGT in the germline V gene. Trimming took 10 bases from V and 10 from J; bases not matched to a gene: 18. The CDR3, as DNA: TGTGCCACCAGCGTCAGACAGGGACCGCGCGTAGCTTTCTTT. This encodes CATSVRQGPRVAFF.

This clonotype has just a few counts. The chain uses TRBV6-6 and TRBJ1-5; TRBD1 matches at 9 bases. J gave up 5 bases and V 6 bases, and 5 bases lay outside the gene matches. This CDR3 has 14 amino acids. Germline lookup yields CDR1 MNHNY and CDR2 SVGAGI (reference sequence). CDR3 region: CASRDGQGYQPQHF. CDR3 DNA: TGTGCCAGCAGGGACGGACAGGGGTATCAGCCCCAGCATTTT.